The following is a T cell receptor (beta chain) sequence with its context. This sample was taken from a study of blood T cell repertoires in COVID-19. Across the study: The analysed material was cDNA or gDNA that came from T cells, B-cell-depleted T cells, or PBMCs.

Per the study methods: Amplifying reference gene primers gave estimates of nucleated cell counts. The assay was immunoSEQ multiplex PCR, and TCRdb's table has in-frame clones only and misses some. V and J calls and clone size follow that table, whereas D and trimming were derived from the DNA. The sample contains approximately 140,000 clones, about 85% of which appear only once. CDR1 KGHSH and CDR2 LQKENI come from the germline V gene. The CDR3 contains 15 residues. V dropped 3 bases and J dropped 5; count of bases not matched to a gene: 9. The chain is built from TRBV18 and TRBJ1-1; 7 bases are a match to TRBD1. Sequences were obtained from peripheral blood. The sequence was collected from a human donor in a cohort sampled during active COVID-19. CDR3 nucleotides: TGTGCCAGCTCACCGCCGACAGGGATTTTGACTGAAGCTTTCTTT. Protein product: CASSPPTGILTEAFF.